This passage covers 28 T cell receptor beta chains from one sample sequenced in a study of beta chain features in type 1 diabetes. Reverse transcribing all isolated RNA meant expressed TCRB transcripts were sequenced. TCRdb's copy holds only in-frame clones and misses some; the assay was immunoSEQ multiplex PCR. The sample lists about 660,000 clones; 11% to 15% were seen once. Their antigens are not known. Notes on the study in general: Across all four CD4+ subsets, people with type 1 diabetes showed modestly shorter TCRB CDR3s.

Sequenced material: naive CD4+ T cells from blood. These receptors all stem from a man aged 18-30 years with type 1 diabetes.

The gene calls are TRBV6-5 and TRBJ2-1, with D unresolved. CDR1 is MNHEY and CDR2 is SVGAGI in the germline V gene. The V and J ends lost 7 bases and 4 bases respectively, with 14 bases between them. The CDR3 is made up of 14 amino acids. The CDR3 nucleotides read TGTGCCAGCACACAAGGGCTTGGGTACAATGAGCAGTTCTTC. Amino acids: CASTQGLGYNEQFF.

The J gene is TRBJ1-1, the V gene TRBV2; a possible D gene is TRBD1 (5 bases). With 9 bases removed from V and 1 base from J, the gap between germline ends came to 9 bases. This CDR3 region has 12 residues. Germline V gives CDR1 SNHLY, CDR2 FYNNEI. The CDR3 bases are TGTGCCAGTACAGGAACGAACACTGAAGCTTTCTTT. Amino acids: CASTGTNTEAFF.

There are a few counts of this clone. V and J are TRBV6-5 and TRBJ1-5, with a weak D call TRBD1 (6 bases). Trimming pared 2 bases from V and 6 bases from J, leaving 8 bases between. Germline assignment: CDR1 MNHEY and CDR2 SVGAGI. This CDR3 spans 13 amino acids. The CDR3 reads CASSYAQGQPQHF. The CDR3 DNA reads TGTGCCAGCAGTTACGCACAGGGTCAGCCCCAGCATTTT.

The chain uses TRBV7-9 and TRBJ2-5, with 7 nucleotides matching TRBD1. CDR1 is SEHNR and CDR2 is FQNEAQ in the germline V gene (reference sequence). CDR3 length equals 14 residues. V lost 6 bases, J lost 3 bases, and 7 bases stayed unmatched. CDR3 loop: CASRPTGTKETQYF. DNA of the CDR3: TGTGCCAGCAGGCCGACAGGGACGAAAGAGACCCAGTACTTC.

This chain uses TRBV9 with TRBJ1-5, with D perhaps TRBD1 (6 bases). The CDR3 has 14 amino acids. Germline V gives CDR1 SGDLS, CDR2 YYNGEE. With 1 base removed from V and 6 bases from J, the gap between germline ends came to 11 bases. The CDR3 region is CASSVFGTSQPQHF. The CDR3 nucleotides read TGTGCCAGCAGCGTATTCGGGACAAGTCAGCCCCAGCATTTT.

This clone was counted a few times. The chain is built from TRBV6-5 and TRBJ2-1; no definite D call. CDR3 size: 13 residues. Germline values: CDR1 MNHEY, CDR2 SVGAGI. V was shortened by 2 bases and J by 7 bases, with 9 bases between the two germline ends. CDR3 nucleotides: TGTGCCAGCAGTTACGTTGCTGGGAATGAGCAGTTCTTC. The encoded protein is CASSYVAGNEQFF.

The chain combines TRBV18 with TRBJ2-7, with D possibly matching TRBD2 (6 bases). Germline V gene data show CDR1 as KGHSH and CDR2 as LQKENI. Trimming removed 2 bases from V and 3 bases from J, with 14 bases in between. This CDR3 region has 15 residues. The DNA for the CDR3 is TGTGCCAGCTCACCAGCCGGGGGTGGGAGCTACGAGCAGTACTTC. Translated: CASSPAGGGSYEQYF.

This clone was seen once. The chain combines TRBV7-2 with TRBJ1-5, with a possible D match to TRBD1 (6 bases). Germline values: CDR1 SGHTA, CDR2 FQGNSA. This CDR3 is built from 15 residues. Trimming removed 5 bases from V and 5 bases from J, with 16 bases in between. The chain's CDR3 is CASSPSRDMYQPQHF. The CDR3 DNA sequence: TGTGCCAGCAGCCCCAGCCGGGACATGTATCAGCCCCAGCATTTT.

This clone was seen only a few times. V is TRBV6-1 and J is TRBJ2-7; D is ambiguous. V was cut by 4 bases and J by 2 bases, with 6 bases left in between. In germline, CDR1 is MNHNS, CDR2 SASEGT. This CDR3 region has 12 residues. The CDR3 region is CASSARTYEQYF. The DNA for the CDR3 is TGTGCCAGCAGTGCGCGAACCTACGAGCAGTACTTC.

The rearrangement uses TRBV7-9 and TRBJ2-1, with TRBD2 identical over 8 bases. The CDR3 runs to 18 residues. V was pared by 6 bases and J by 0 bases, with 13 bases of the junction left unmatched. Germline V CDR1 and CDR2: SEHNR, FQNEAQ (reference sequence). CDR3: CASSSRAGVGSSYNEQFF. The CDR3 DNA reads TGTGCCAGCAGTTCACGAGCGGGAGTAGGCAGCTCCTACAATGAGCAGTTCTTC.

This clone has just a few counts. CDR3 sequence: CAWSVTYGGEKLFF. The CDR3 DNA follows: TGTGCCTGGAGTGTAACCTACGGCGGTGAAAAACTGTTTTTT. V usage is TRBV30 and J usage is TRBJ1-4, with D unresolved. The CDR3 is made up of 14 amino acids. CDR1 and CDR2 (germline): GTSNPN, SVGIG (reference sequence). V was shortened by 0 bases and J by 7 bases, with 12 bases between the two germline ends.

The J gene is TRBJ1-4, the V gene TRBV5-6; D possibly corresponds to TRBD1 (5 bases). This CDR3 has 13 residues. Germline V gene sequence: CDR1 SGHDT, CDR2 YYEEEE. V was shortened by 1 base and J by 10 bases, with 11 bases between the two germline ends. The DNA of the CDR3 is TGTGCCAGCAGCTTGCGGGACGTCAGAAAACTGTTTTTT. Translated: CASSLRDVRKLFF.

This clone was seen only a few times. The V gene is TRBV6-4, the J gene TRBJ2-3, with unresolved D. Germline V CDR1 and CDR2: MRHNA, SNTAGT. The CDR3 loop spans 13 amino acids. Trimming took off 4 bases at V and 0 bases at J, with 5 bases between the two ends. CDR3 protein: CASSVSSTDTQYF. The CDR3 bases are TGTGCCAGCAGTGTATCTAGCACAGATACGCAGTATTTT.

This clone was observed a handful of times. The rearrangement joins TRBV7-2 to TRBJ2-7; D gene uncertain. Trimming took 5 bases from V and 3 from J, leaving 17 bases between them. This CDR3 has 15 residues. Germline CDR1 and CDR2: SGHTA and FQGNSA. The CDR3 sequence is CASSLDSSTVYEQYF. In nucleotides, the CDR3 is TGTGCCAGCAGCCTAGACTCCTCGACGGTCTACGAGCAGTACTTC. Filled out from reference TRBV7-2 and TRBJ2-7, the complete variable domain reads GAGVSQSPSNKVTEKGKDVELRCDPISGHTALYWYRQSLGQGLEFLIYFQGNSAPDKSGLPSDRFSAERTGGSVSTLTIQRTQQEDSAVYLCASSLDSSTVYEQYFGPGTRLTVT.

V gene TRBV7-2 combines with J gene TRBJ2-7, with TRBD2 matching over 9 bases. The V gene end was trimmed by 7 bases and the J gene end by 4 bases; junction bases not matched to a gene: 11. This CDR3 region has 15 residues. Germline V CDR1 and CDR2: SGHTA, FQGNSA. DNA for the CDR3: TGTGCCAGCACCTACTCGGCTAGCGGGGTTTACGAGCAGTACTTC. The encoded protein is CASTYSASGVYEQYF.

The chain is built from TRBV27 and TRBJ1-2; D may be TRBD1 (6 bases). The CDR3 covers 13 residues. V was shortened by 5 bases and J by 8 bases, with 15 bases between the two germline ends. Germline V gene sequence: CDR1 MNHEY, CDR2 SMNVEV (reference sequence). The DNA for the CDR3 is TGTGCCAGCAGTCTGGAACAGGGATCAGGCTACACCTTC. Protein: CASSLEQGSGYTF.

This clone has just a few counts. V is TRBV9 and J is TRBJ2-2; TRBD2 matches 7 bases. Looked up from germline, CDR1 is SGDLS and CDR2 is YYNGEE. The CDR3 totals 14 residues. The V and J ends lost 4 bases and 8 bases, in that order; junction bases with no gene match: 8. The CDR3 is CASSSRAGEGELFF. The CDR3 coding sequence is TGTGCCAGCAGCTCGCGGGCGGGAGAAGGGGAGCTGTTTTTT.

This clone appeared a few times. An end of the junction does not agree with germline; a read error may underlie this. V and J are TRBV28 and TRBJ2-5; D gene ambiguous. This CDR3 has 12 amino acids. Germline assignment: CDR1 MDHEN and CDR2 SYDVKM. As DNA, the CDR3 is TGTGCCAGCAGCTTGAAACAAGGGACCCAGTACTTC. Protein product: CASSLKQGTQYF.

This clone occurred a few times. The chain employs TRBV6-6 and TRBJ1-1; 9 nucleotides line up with TRBD1. The ends lost 2 bases at V and 6 bases at J; junction bases unmatched: 4. Germline CDR1 MNHNY, CDR2 SVGAGI (reference sequence). The CDR3 contains 14 residues. DNA for the CDR3: TGTGCCAGCAGTTACGGGACAGGGATGTCTGAAGCTTTCTTT. This sequence encodes CASSYGTGMSEAFF.

There are a few counts of this clone. J is TRBJ2-7 and V is TRBV7-9; TRBD2 is a possible D gene (7 bases). This CDR3 has 14 amino acids. In germline, CDR1 is SEHNR, CDR2 FQNEAQ (reference sequence). V was trimmed by 6 bases and J by 5 bases, leaving 17 bases between them. CDR3 sequence reads: CASSPRGARNEQYF. In DNA, the CDR3 is TGTGCCAGCAGTCCTCGGGGGGCGCGGAACGAGCAGTACTTC. Full variable domain (rest looked up from reference TRBV7-9 and TRBJ2-7): DTGVSQNPRHKITKRGQNVTFRCDPISEHNRLYWYRQTLGQGPEFLTYFQNEAQLEKSRLLSDRFSAERPKGSFSTLEIQRTEQGDSAMYLCASSPRGARNEQYFGPGTRLTVT.

This clone was seen only a few times. The same CDR3 also results from other DNA sequences found in this sample. This chain uses TRBV5-1 with TRBJ2-1, with D unclear. Trimming removed 3 bases at V and 7 bases at J, with 8 bases between. This CDR3 is built from 12 residues. Germline CDR1 is SGHRS and CDR2 is YFSETQ. CDR3 region: CASSSQGNEQFF. CDR3 DNA: TGCGCCAGCAGCTCCCAAGGGAATGAGCAGTTCTTC.

This clone has more than one count but fewer than ten. The rearrangement joins TRBV11-2 to TRBJ2-1; 9 nucleotides line up with TRBD2. The CDR3 totals 16 residues. Germline values: CDR1 SGHAT, CDR2 FQNNGV. V was clipped by 0 bases and J by 3 bases; unmatched bases: 3. The CDR3 spells CASSLDPTSGYNEQFF. As DNA, the CDR3 is TGTGCCAGCAGCTTAGATCCGACTAGCGGCTACAATGAGCAGTTCTTC.

There are a few counts of this clone. The rearrangement joins TRBV5-6 to TRBJ2-5; 10 bases are a match to TRBD2. J was trimmed by 5 bases and V by 2 bases; bases with no gene match: 9. The germline gives CDR1 SGHDT, CDR2 YYEEEE. The CDR3 spans 16 residues. CDR3 region: CASSFGSGRAMETQYF. Written as DNA, the CDR3 is TGTGCCAGCAGCTTCGGCAGCGGGAGGGCCATGGAGACCCAGTACTTC.

This clone was observed a few times. The chain couples TRBV7-9 to TRBJ2-1; possibly TRBD1 for D (6 bases). With 6 bases removed from V and 8 bases from J, the gap between germline ends came to 14 bases. Germline CDR1 is SEHNR and CDR2 is FQNEAQ (reference sequence). The length of the CDR3 is 13 residues. CDR3 sequence (DNA): TGTGCCAGCAGGACTACAGGGTGGGATGAGCAGTTCTTC. Translated, it gives CASRTTGWDEQFF. The full variable domain, its missing parts supplied by reference TRBV7-9 and TRBJ2-1, is DTGVSQNPRHKITKRGQNVTFRCDPISEHNRLYWYRQTLGQGPEFLTYFQNEAQLEKSRLLSDRFSAERPKGSFSTLEIQRTEQGDSAMYLCASRTTGWDEQFFGPGTRLTVL.

This clone has a handful of counts. V usage is TRBV28 and J usage is TRBJ2-5; TRBD1 is a possible D gene (5 bases). The CDR3 has 14 amino acids. The V gene's germline CDR1 is MDHEN and CDR2 SYDVKM. V dropped 5 bases and J dropped 1 base, with 11 bases sitting between them. CDR3 coding DNA: TGTGCCAGCAGTCAAGGACAATTCCAAGAGACCCAGTACTTC. Translated: CASSQGQFQETQYF.

This clone has just a few counts. The J gene is TRBJ2-5, the V gene TRBV11-3; 11 bases fit TRBD2. V lost 5 bases, J lost 3 bases, and 11 bases stayed unmatched. This CDR3 has 17 residues. CDR1 is SGHNT, CDR2 YENEEA, per germline. CDR3 nucleotide sequence: TGTGCCAGCAGCCCCGGGCTAGCGGGAGGCTACAAAGAGACCCAGTACTTC. Its protein product is CASSPGLAGGYKETQYF.

This clone was picked up a small number of times. The rearrangement joins TRBV10-2 to TRBJ2-1, with D possibly being TRBD2 (5 bases). This CDR3 comprises 13 residues. CDR1 and CDR2 (germline): WSHSY, SAAADI. Trimming cost V 5 bases and J 5 bases, with 10 bases left between them. The CDR3 DNA follows: TGCGCCAGCAGTTCGAGGGTTAACAATGAGCAGTTCTTC. Translation: CASSSRVNNEQFF.

The V and J genes are TRBV11-2 and TRBJ2-2; D is tentatively TRBD1 or TRBD2 (5 bases each). The ends were cut back, 4 bases at V and 0 bases at J, with 12 bases in the middle. Looked up from germline, CDR1 is SGHAT and CDR2 is FQNNGV. The CDR3 has 16 amino acids. CDR3 protein: CASSSTWGPNTGELFF. DNA for the CDR3: TGTGCCAGCAGCTCCACTTGGGGACCGAACACCGGGGAGCTGTTTTTT.